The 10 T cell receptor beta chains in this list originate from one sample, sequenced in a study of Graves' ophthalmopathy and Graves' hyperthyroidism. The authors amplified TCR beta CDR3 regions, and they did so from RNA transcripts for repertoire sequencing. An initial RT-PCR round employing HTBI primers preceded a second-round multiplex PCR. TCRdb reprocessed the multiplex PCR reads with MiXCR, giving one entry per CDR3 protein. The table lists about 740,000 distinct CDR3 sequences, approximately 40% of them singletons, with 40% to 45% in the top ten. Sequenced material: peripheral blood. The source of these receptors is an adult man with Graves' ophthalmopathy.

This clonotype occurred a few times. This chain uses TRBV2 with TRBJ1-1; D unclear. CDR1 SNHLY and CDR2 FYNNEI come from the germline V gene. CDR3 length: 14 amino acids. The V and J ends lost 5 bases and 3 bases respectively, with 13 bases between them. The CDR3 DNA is TGTGCCAGCAGTCTAAATATCTGGGACACTGAAGCTTTCTTT. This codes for CASSLNIWDTEAFF.

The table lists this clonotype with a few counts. DNA for the CDR3: TGTGCCAGCAGCTTAACGGCCAACTACGAGCAGTACTTC. This translates into CASSLTANYEQYF. V and J are TRBV7-9 and TRBJ2-7; no definite D call. The germline CDR1 and CDR2 sequences are SEHNR and FQNEAQ (reference sequence). Trimming pared 2 bases from V and 3 bases from J, leaving 8 bases between. This CDR3 spans 13 amino acids. Combining the CDR3 with reference TRBV7-9 and TRBJ2-7 gives the whole variable domain DTGVSQNPRHKITKRGQNVTFRCDPISEHNRLYWYRQTLGQGPEFLTYFQNEAQLEKSRLLSDRFSAERPKGSFSTLEIQRTEQGDSAMYLCASSLTANYEQYFGPGTRLTVT.

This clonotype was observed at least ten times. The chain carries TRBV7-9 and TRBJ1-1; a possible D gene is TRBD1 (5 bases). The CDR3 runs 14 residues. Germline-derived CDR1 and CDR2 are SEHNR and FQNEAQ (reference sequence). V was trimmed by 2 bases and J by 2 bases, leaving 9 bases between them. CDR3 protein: CASSLPGINTEAFF. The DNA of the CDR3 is TGTGCCAGCAGCTTACCAGGGATTAACACTGAAGCTTTCTTT.

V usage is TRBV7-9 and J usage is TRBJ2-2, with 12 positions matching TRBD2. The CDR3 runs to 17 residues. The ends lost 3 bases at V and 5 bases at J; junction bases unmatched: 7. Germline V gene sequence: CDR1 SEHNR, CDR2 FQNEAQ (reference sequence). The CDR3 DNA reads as TGTGCCAGCAGCTTCTTACTAGCGGGAGGTCTGACCGGGGAGCTGTTTTTT. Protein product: CASSFLLAGGLTGELFF. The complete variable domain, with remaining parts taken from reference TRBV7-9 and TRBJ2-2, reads DTGVSQNPRHKITKRGQNVTFRCDPISEHNRLYWYRQTLGQGPEFLTYFQNEAQLEKSRLLSDRFSAERPKGSFSTLEIQRTEQGDSAMYLCASSFLLAGGLTGELFFGEGSRLTVL.

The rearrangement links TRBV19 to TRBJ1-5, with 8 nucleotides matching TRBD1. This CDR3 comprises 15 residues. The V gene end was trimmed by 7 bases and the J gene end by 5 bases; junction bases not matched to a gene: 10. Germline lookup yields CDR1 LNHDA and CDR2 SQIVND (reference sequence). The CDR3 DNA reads TGTGCCAGTAATTCCGGGACAGGCCTCCATCAGCCCCAGCATTTT. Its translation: CASNSGTGLHQPQHF.

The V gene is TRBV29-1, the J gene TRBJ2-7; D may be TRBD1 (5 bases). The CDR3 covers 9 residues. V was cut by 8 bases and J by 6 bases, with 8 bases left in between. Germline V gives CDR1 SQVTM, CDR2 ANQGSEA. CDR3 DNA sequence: TGCAGCAGGGGCCGCGAGCAGTACTTC. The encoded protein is CSRGREQYF.

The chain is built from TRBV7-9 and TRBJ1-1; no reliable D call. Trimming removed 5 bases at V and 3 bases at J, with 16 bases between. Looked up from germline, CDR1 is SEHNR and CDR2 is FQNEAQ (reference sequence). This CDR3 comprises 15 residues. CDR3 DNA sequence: TGTGCCAGCAGCCAAGATCAGCGGGGAGACACTGAAGCTTTCTTT. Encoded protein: CASSQDQRGDTEAFF.

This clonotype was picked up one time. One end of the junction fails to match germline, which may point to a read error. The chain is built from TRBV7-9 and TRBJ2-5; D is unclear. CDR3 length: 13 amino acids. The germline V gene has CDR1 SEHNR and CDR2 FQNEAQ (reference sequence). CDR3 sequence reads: CASSYDMWETQYF. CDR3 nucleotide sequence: TGCGCCAGCAGCTACGACATGTGGGAGACCCAGTACTTC.

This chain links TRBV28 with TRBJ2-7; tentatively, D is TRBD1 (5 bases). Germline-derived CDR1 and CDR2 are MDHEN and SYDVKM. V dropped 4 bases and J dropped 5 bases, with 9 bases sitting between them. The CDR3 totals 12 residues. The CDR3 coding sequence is TGTGCCAGCAGTTCAGGGAAGCACGAGCAGTACTTC. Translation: CASSSGKHEQYF.

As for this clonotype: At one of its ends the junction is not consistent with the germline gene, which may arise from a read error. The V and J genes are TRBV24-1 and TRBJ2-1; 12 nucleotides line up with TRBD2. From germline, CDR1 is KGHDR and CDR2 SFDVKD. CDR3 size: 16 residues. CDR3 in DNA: TGTGCCACCAGTGACCCTAGCGGGAGGGTATACAATGAGCAGTCCTTC. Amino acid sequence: CATSDPSGRVYNEQSF.